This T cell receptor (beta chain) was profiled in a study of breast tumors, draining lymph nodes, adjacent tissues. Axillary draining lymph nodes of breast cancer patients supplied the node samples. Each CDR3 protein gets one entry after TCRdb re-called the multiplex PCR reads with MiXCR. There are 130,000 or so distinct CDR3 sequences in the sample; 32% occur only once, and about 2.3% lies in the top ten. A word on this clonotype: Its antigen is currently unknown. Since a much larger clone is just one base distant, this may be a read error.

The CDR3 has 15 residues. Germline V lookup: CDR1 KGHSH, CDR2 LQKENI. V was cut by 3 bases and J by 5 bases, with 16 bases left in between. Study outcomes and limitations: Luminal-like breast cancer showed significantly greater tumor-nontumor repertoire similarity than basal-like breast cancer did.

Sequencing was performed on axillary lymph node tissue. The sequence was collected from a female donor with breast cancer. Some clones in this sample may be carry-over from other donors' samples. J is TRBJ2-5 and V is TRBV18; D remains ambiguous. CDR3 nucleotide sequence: TGTGCCAGCTCACCCGCGGCTAATCCGGAGGAGACCCAGTACTTC. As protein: CASSPAANPEETQYF.